Shown below are 17 T cell receptor beta chains from a single sample sequenced in a study of T-cell reconstitution after alpha-beta-depleted transplantation in children. Library preparation (for TCRbeta) was performed with unique molecular identifiers. TCRdb independently ran MiXCR on the PCR reads; one entry per CDR3 protein. The table shows over 450,000 distinct CDR3 sequences, with about 11% occurring only once. This sample comprised PBMCs, obtained before TCRalphabeta/CD19-depleted stem cell transplant. These receptors were taken from a child aged 2-15 years with inherited bone marrow failure, due to receive a stem cell transplant.

This clonotype was seen ten or more times. The rearrangement joins TRBV6-5 to TRBJ1-1; D uncertain. Germline assignment: CDR1 MNHEY and CDR2 SVGAGI. With 4 bases removed from V and 3 bases from J, the gap between germline ends came to 12 bases. This CDR3 region has 14 residues. This CDR3 reads CASSFRGLYTEAFF. CDR3 DNA: TGTGCCAGCAGTTTTCGGGGTTTGTACACTGAAGCTTTCTTT.

This clonotype was observed at least ten times. The chain uses TRBV5-6 and TRBJ2-7, with 9 bases identical to TRBD1. There are 15 residues in the CDR3. V was pared by 1 base and J by 5 bases, with 7 bases of the junction left unmatched. CDR1 SGHDT and CDR2 YYEEEE come from the germline V gene. CDR3 sequence: CASSLRGQGYDEQYF. The CDR3, as DNA: TGTGCCAGCAGCTTGCGCGGACAGGGGTATGACGAGCAGTACTTC.

This clonotype was counted between two and nine times. The rearrangement links TRBV24-1 to TRBJ2-1, with TRBD2 identical over 10 bases. The CDR3 runs to 17 residues. V lost 3 bases, J lost 8 bases, and 12 bases stayed unmatched. CDR1 is KGHDR, CDR2 SFDVKD, per germline. The CDR3 spells CATSDHRSGRFYDEQFF. CDR3 coding DNA: TGTGCCACCAGTGATCATCGTAGCGGGAGGTTTTACGATGAGCAGTTCTTC.

V is TRBV7-9 and J is TRBJ2-2; 7 nucleotides agree with TRBD1. Germline V lookup: CDR1 SEHNR, CDR2 FQNEAQ (reference sequence). The CDR3 is made up of 14 amino acids. Trimming cost V 6 bases and J 5 bases; bases outside gene matches: 6. Here the CDR3 DNA reads TGTGCCAGCAGTTATCAGGGGGATACCGGGGAGCTGTTTTTT. It codes for CASSYQGDTGELFF.

This clonotype was observed at least ten times. The chain carries TRBV19 and TRBJ2-7, with D perhaps assigned TRBD1 or TRBD2 (5 bases each). CDR3 size: 12 residues. Deletions cut 6 bases from V and 0 bases from J, with 6 bases between. Germline V CDR1 and CDR2: LNHDA, SQIVND (reference sequence). CDR3 in DNA: TGTGCCAGTAGCGGGGCCTCCTACGAGCAGTACTTC. It translates to CASSGASYEQYF.

This clonotype has a handful of counts. V usage is TRBV19 and J usage is TRBJ2-1, with TRBD2 matching 7 bases. Per the germline V gene, CDR1 is LNHDA and CDR2 is SQIVND (reference sequence). CDR3 length: 18 residues. The J segment lost 1 base and the V segment lost 3 bases, leaving 12 bases of the junction unmatched. The CDR3 loop reads CASSIASGLPLSYNEQFF. Written as DNA, the CDR3 is TGTGCCAGTAGTATCGCTAGCGGACTACCGCTTTCCTACAATGAGCAGTTCTTC.

This clonotype occurred many times. The chain uses TRBV6-5 and TRBJ1-4, with D possibly matching TRBD1 (6 bases). Per germline, CDR1 MNHEY and CDR2 SVGAGI. The V and J ends lost 0 bases and 6 bases respectively, with 11 bases between them. The CDR3 consists of 15 residues. CDR3 loop: CASSYSGGWDEKLFF. For the CDR3, the DNA is TGTGCCAGCAGTTACTCTGGGGGCTGGGATGAAAAACTGTTTTTT.

This clonotype came up many times. This chain joins TRBV7-9 and TRBJ2-5; unclear D gene. Trimming took 6 bases from V and 2 from J, leaving 7 bases between them. There are 12 residues in the CDR3. Germline loops: CDR1 SEHNR, CDR2 FQNEAQ (reference sequence). The CDR3 sequence: CASRTDQETQYF. The CDR3 DNA reads as TGTGCCAGCAGAACGGATCAAGAGACCCAGTACTTC.

This clonotype was observed at least ten times. This chain joins TRBV9 and TRBJ2-3; D may be TRBD2 (5 bases). V was clipped by 3 bases and J by 5 bases, with 10 bases between them. The CDR3 extends over 13 amino acids. The germline V gene has CDR1 SGDLS and CDR2 YYNGEE. The CDR3 reads CASSASLVDTQYF. DNA of the CDR3: TGTGCCAGCAGCGCCTCACTAGTAGATACGCAGTATTTT.

The rearrangement links TRBV20-1 to TRBJ2-3; TRBD2 matches at 16 bases. Germline CDR1 DFQATT, CDR2 SNEGSKA (reference sequence). This CDR3 spans 18 amino acids. V lost 6 bases and J lost 5; bases outside the gene matches: 14. The CDR3 nucleotides read TGCAGTGCGACCGCCGGGACTAGCGGGAGGGCCGAGGAAGATACGCAGTATTTT. Encoded protein: CSATAGTSGRAEEDTQYF.

This clonotype appeared a few times. V is TRBV3-1 and J is TRBJ2-2; D unresolved. V dropped 2 bases and J dropped 3 bases, with 7 bases sitting between them. The CDR3 spans 14 residues. Germline V gene data show CDR1 as LGHDT and CDR2 as YNNKEL (reference sequence). The CDR3 spells CASSQSLYTGELFF. Written as DNA, the CDR3 is TGTGCCAGCAGCCAATCCCTTTACACCGGGGAGCTGTTTTTT.

The chain has TRBV4-3 and TRBJ2-3; 10 positions match TRBD1. The ends lost 4 bases at V and 5 bases at J; junction bases unmatched: 3. Germline CDR1 is LGHNA and CDR2 is YSLEER. This CDR3 spans 14 amino acids. In nucleotides, the CDR3 is TGCGCCAGCAGCCCGGACAGGGGGTTAGATACGCAGTATTTT. Its protein is CASSPDRGLDTQYF.

This clonotype was seen ten or more times. The rearrangement links TRBV29-1 to TRBJ2-2; tentatively, D is TRBD1 (5 bases). V was pared by 6 bases and J by 0 bases, with 14 bases between. Germline assignment: CDR1 SQVTM and CDR2 ANQGSEA. There are 15 residues in the CDR3. CDR3 amino acids: CSVDPGPSNTGELFF. Written as DNA, the CDR3 is TGCAGCGTAGACCCAGGGCCCTCGAACACCGGGGAGCTGTTTTTT.

This clonotype turned up a few times. This sequence joins TRBV27 and TRBJ2-1, with TRBD2 matching 9 bases. V lost 3 bases to trimming and J lost 6 bases; unmatched junction nucleotides: 6. Germline-derived CDR1 and CDR2 are MNHEY and SMNVEV (reference sequence). The CDR3 spans 15 residues. CDR3 nucleotide sequence: TGTGCCAGCAGTTTCGCGGGAGGGCCCGTCAATGAGCAGTTCTTC. Translated, it gives CASSFAGGPVNEQFF.

This clonotype was seen at least ten times. The rearrangement links TRBV4-3 to TRBJ2-1, with 7 nucleotides matching TRBD2. Trimming removed 1 base from V and 10 bases from J; junction bases left unmatched: 4. CDR1 and CDR2 from the germline V gene are LGHNA and YSLEER. The CDR3 sequence is 13 residues long. As DNA, the CDR3 is TGCGCCAGCAGCCAAGGGGAGGGAAAGGAGCAGTTCTTC. This encodes CASSQGEGKEQFF.

This clonotype was counted ten times or more. DNA of the CDR3: TGCGCCAGCAGCCAAGGGAAGGGTAGCACAGATACGCAGTATTTT. It codes for CASSQGKGSTDTQYF. This chain connects TRBV4-3 to TRBJ2-3; no reliable D call. V shed 1 base and J shed 0 bases, with 8 bases lying between them. This CDR3 has 15 residues. Germline-derived CDR1 and CDR2 are LGHNA and YSLEER.

At least ten counts were recorded for this clonotype. The CDR3 region is CSAVEYEQYF. CDR3 DNA sequence: TGCAGCGCGGTGGAGTACGAGCAGTACTTC. The J gene is TRBJ2-7, the V gene TRBV20-1; D is unclear. The V gene's germline CDR1 is DFQATT and CDR2 SNEGSKA (reference sequence). CDR3 size: 10 residues.